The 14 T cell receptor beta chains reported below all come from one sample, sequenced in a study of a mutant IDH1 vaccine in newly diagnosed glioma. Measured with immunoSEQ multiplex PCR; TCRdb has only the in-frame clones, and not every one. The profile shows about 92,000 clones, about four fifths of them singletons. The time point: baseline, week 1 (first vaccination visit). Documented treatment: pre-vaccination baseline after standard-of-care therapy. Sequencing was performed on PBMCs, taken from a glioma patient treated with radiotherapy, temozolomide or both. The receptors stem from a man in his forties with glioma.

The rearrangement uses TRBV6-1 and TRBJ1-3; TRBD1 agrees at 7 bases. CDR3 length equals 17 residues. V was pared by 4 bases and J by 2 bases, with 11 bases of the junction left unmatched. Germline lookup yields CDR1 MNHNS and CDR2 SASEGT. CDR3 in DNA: TGTGCCAGCAGTGTAGGGCCCACAGGGGTTGCTGGAAACACCATATATTTT. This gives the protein CASSVGPTGVAGNTIYF.

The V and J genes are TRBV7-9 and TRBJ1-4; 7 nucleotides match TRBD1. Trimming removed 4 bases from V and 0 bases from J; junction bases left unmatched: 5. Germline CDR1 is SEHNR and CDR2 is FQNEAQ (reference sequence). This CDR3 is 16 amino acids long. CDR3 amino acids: CASSSGTEPTNEKLFF. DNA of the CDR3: TGTGCCAGCAGCTCAGGGACAGAACCAACTAATGAAAAACTGTTTTTT.

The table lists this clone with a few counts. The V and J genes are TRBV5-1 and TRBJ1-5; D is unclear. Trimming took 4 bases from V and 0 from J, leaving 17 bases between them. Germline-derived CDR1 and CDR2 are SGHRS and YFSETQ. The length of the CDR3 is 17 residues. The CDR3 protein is CASSPGVGEFSNQPQHF. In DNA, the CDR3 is TGCGCCAGCAGCCCTGGAGTGGGAGAATTTAGCAATCAGCCCCAGCATTTT.

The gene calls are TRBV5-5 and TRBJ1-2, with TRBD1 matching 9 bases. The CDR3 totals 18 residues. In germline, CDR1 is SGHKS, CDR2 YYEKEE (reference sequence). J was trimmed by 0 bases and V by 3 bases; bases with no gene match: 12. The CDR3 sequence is CASSSLRDRVLANYGYTF. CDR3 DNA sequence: TGTGCCAGCAGCTCCCTCCGGGACAGGGTCCTAGCTAACTATGGCTACACCTTC.

CDR3 protein: CASSTETEAFF. The CDR3 coding sequence is TGTGCCAGTAGTACAGAAACTGAAGCTTTCTTT. The gene calls are TRBV19 and TRBJ1-1, with no clear D. CDR1 and CDR2 from the germline V gene are LNHDA and SQIVND (reference sequence). The CDR3 runs to 11 residues. Trimming took off 4 bases at V and 5 bases at J, with 5 bases between the two ends.

Written as DNA, the CDR3 is TGTGCCACCAGCAGAGACCGGGACAGGGTCTACGAGCAGTACTTC. Residues: CATSRDRDRVYEQYF. The chain carries TRBV15 and TRBJ2-7, with TRBD1 identical over 9 bases. The V segment lost 0 bases and the J segment 3 bases; nucleotides outside the gene matches: 3. The CDR3 is made up of 15 amino acids. Germline assignment: CDR1 LNHNV and CDR2 YYDKDF (reference sequence).

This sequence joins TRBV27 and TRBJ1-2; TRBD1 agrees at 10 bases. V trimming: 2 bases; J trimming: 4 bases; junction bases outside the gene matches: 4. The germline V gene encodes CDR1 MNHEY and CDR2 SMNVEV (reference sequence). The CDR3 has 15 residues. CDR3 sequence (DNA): TGTGCCAGCAGTTTAAGGACAGGGGGGGTCTATGGCTACACCTTC. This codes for CASSLRTGGVYGYTF.

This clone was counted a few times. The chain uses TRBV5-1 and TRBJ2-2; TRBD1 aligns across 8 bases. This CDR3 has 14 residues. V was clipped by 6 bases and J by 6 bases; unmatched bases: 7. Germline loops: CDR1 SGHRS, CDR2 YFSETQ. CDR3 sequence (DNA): TGCGCCAGCAATCGACAGGGGCGATCCGGGGAGCTGTTTTTT. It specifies CASNRQGRSGELFF. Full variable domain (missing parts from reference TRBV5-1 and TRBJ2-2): KAGVTQTPRYLIKTRGQQVTLSCSPISGHRSVSWYQQTPGQGLQFLFEYFSETQRNKGNFPGRFSGRQFSNSRSEMNVSTLELGDSALYLCASNRQGRSGELFFGEGSRLTVL.

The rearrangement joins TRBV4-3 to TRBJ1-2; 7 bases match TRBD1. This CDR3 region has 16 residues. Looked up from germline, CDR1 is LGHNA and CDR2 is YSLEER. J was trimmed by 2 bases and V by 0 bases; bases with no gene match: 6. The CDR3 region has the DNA TGCGCCAGCAGCCAAGATGAAGCAGGGGGAAACTATGGCTACACCTTC. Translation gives CASSQDEAGGNYGYTF.

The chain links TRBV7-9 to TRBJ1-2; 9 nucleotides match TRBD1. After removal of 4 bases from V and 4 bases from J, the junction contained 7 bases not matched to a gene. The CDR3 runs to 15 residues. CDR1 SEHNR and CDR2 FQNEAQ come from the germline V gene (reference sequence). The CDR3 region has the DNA TGTGCCAGCAGCTCGGACAGGGGAGCCCTCTATGGCTACACCTTC. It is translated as CASSSDRGALYGYTF.

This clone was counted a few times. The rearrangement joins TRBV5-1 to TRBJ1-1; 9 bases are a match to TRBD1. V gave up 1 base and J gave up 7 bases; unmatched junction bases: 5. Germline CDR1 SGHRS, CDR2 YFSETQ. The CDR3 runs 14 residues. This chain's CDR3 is CASSLKTGGIEAFF. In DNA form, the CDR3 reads TGCGCCAGCAGCTTGAAGACAGGGGGTATTGAAGCTTTCTTT.

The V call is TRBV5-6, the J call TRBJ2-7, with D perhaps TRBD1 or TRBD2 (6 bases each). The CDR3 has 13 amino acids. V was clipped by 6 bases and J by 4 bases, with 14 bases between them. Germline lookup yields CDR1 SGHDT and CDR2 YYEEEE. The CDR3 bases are TGTGCCAGCATAGGAGGGGGGAAATACGAGCAGTACTTC. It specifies CASIGGGKYEQYF.

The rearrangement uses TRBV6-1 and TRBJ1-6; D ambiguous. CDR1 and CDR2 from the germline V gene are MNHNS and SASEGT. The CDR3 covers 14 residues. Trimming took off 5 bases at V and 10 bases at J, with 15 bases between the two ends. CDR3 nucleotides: TGTGCCAGCAGTACTCTAGAGGGAATCTCACCCCTCCACTTT. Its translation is CASSTLEGISPLHF.

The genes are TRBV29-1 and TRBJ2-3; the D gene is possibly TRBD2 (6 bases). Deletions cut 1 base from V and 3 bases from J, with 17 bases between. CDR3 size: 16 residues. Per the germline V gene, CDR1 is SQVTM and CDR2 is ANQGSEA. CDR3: CSVEAYSFRGTDTQYF. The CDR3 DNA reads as TGCAGCGTTGAAGCTTACTCCTTTCGGGGGACAGATACGCAGTATTTT.